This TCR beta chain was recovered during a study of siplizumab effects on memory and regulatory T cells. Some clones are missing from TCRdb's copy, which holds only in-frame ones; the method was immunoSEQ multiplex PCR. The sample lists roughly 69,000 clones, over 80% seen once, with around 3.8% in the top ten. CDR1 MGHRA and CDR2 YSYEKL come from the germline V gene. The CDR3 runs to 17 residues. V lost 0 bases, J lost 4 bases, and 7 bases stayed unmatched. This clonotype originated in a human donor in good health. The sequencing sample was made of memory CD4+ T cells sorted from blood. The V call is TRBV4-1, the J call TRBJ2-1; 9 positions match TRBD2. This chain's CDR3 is CASSQEGWTSAYNEQFF. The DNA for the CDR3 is TGCGCCAGCAGCCAAGAGGGGTGGACTAGCGCATACAATGAGCAGTTCTTC.